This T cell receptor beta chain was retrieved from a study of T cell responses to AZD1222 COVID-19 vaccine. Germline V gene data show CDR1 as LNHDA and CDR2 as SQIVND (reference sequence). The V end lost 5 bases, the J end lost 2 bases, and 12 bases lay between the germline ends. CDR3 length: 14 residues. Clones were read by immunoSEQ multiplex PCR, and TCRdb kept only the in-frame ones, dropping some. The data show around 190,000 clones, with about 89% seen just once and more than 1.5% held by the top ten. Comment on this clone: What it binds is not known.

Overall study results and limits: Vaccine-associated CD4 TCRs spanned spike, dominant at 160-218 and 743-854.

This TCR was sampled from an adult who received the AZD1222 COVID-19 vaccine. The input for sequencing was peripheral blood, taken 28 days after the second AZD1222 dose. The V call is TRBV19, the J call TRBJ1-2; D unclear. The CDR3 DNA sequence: TGTGCCAGTAGTCTTCGGACGGACAACTATGGCTACACCTTC. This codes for CASSLRTDNYGYTF. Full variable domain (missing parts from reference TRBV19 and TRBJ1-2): DGGITQSPKYLFRKEGQNVTLSCEQNLNHDAMYWYRQDPGQGLRLIYYSQIVNDFQKGDIAEGYSVSREKKESFPLTVTSAQKNPTAFYLCASSLRTDNYGYTFGSGTRLTVV.